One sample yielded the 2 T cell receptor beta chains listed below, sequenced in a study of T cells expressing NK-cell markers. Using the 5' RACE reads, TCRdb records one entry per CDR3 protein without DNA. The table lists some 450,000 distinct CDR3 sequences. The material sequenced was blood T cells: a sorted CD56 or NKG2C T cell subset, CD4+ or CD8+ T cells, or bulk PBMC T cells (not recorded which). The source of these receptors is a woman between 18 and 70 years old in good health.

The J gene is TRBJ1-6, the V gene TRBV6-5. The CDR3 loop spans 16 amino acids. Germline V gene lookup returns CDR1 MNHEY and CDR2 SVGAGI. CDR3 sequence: CASSYRESSYNSPLHF.

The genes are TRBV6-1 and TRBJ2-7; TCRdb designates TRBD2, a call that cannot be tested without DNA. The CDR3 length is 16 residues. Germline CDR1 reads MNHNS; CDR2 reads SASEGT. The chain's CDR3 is CASRDYGRESYYEQYF.